A selection of T cell receptor beta chains follows, all from one sample in a study of cytomegalovirus exposure and HLA in healthy donors. The method was immunoSEQ multiplex PCR; TCRdb's version includes in-frame clones alone and lacks a portion of them. The sample consists of over 85,000 clones, more than 75% of them appearing once. Sequencing input: PBMCs. These receptors were taken from a woman in her 40s in good health and CMV-seronegative. Both conserved end residues are part of each CDR3. Each record gives: D gene, V gene, J gene, clone size, CDR3 length, CDR3 protein, CDR3 DNA. D genes are given only for firm matches. Rows may omit the clone size; those that give it use once, few, many or a size class.

TRBD1	TRBV4-3	TRBJ1-6	NA	16	CASSQDRTGPNSPLHF	TGCGCCAGCAGCCAAGACCGGACAGGGCCCAATTCACCCCTCCACTTT
NA	TRBV7-7	TRBJ2-2	once	13	CASSPTVPGELFF	TGTGCCAGCAGCCCGACAGTTCCCGGGGAGCTGTTTTTT
NA	TRBV10-3	TRBJ2-1	NA	12	CAITGGPNEQFF	TGTGCCATCACCGGGGGTCCCAATGAGCAGTTCTTC
TRBD1	TRBV4-1	TRBJ1-4	few	16	CASSQGDRATNEKLFF	TGCGCCAGCAGCCAAGGGGACAGGGCAACTAATGAAAAACTGTTTTTT
TRBD1	TRBV2	TRBJ2-2	NA	15	CASSEPGTGVLELFF	TGTGCCAGCAGTGAGCCAGGGACAGGGGTACTGGAGCTGTTTTTT
NA	TRBV16	TRBJ2-2	NA	15	CASSQLATNTGELFF	TGTGCCAGCAGCCAATTGGCCACAAACACCGGGGAGCTGTTTTTT
NA	TRBV4-3	TRBJ2-5	once	16	CASSQESLNPRETQYF	TGCGCCAGCAGCCAAGAGTCACTTAACCCGCGAGAGACCCAGTACTTC
TRBD1	TRBV7-3	TRBJ1-6	NA	15	CASSPGQAYNSPLHF	TGTGCCAGCAGCCCAGGACAGGCGTATAATTCACCCCTCCACTTT
NA	TRBV7-6	TRBJ1-3	NA	15	CASSLDGLSGNTIYF	TGTGCCAGCAGCTTAGATGGCCTCTCTGGAAACACCATATATTTT
NA	TRBV7-2	TRBJ1-2	NA	13	CASRLPGGSGYPF	TGTGCCAGCAGGCTCCCGGGGGGTAGCGGCTACCCCTTC
NA	TRBV5-1	TRBJ1-1	NA	13	CASSLAAVTEAFF	TGCGCCAGCAGCTTGGCGGCGGTCACTGAAGCTTTCTTT
TRBD1	TRBV4-3	TRBJ1-2	NA	15	CASSQVSGQAGGYTF	TGCGCCAGCAGCCAAGTATCTGGACAGGCCGGAGGCTACACCTTC
NA	TRBV30	TRBJ1-5	once	13	CAWSGQDNQPQHF	TGTGCCTGGAGTGGACAGGATAATCAGCCCCAGCATTTT
NA	TRBV19	TRBJ2-7	NA	14	CASSTGTNFYEQYF	TGTGCCAGTAGTACTGGGACAAATTTCTACGAGCAGTACTTC
TRBD1	TRBV6-6	TRBJ2-7	NA	13	CASSSGQRYEQYF	TGTGCCAGCAGTTCGGGACAGCGCTACGAGCAGTACTTC
NA	TRBV19	TRBJ1-5	NA	13	CASSTPTGGPQHF	TGTGCCAGTAGTACCCCGACAGGCGGGCCCCAGCATTTT
TRBD2	TRBV29-1	TRBJ2-1	NA	17	CSVPPRPSGLPYNEQFF	TGCAGCGTTCCCCCCCGGCCTAGCGGACTGCCTTACAATGAGCAGTTCTTC
TRBD1	TRBV4-1	TRBJ2-7	NA	15	CASRAGQGMSYEQYF	TGCGCCAGCAGGGCCGGACAGGGGATGTCGTACGAGCAGTACTTC
TRBD1	TRBV28	TRBJ1-1	NA	15	CASSPRQGAYTEAFF	TGTGCCAGCAGTCCCCGGCAGGGGGCGTACACTGAAGCTTTCTTT
NA	TRBV5-1	TRBJ2-7	few	15	CASSSLQGTSYEQYF	TGCGCCAGCAGCTCCTTACAGGGTACCTCCTACGAGCAGTACTTC
TRBD1	TRBV11-2	TRBJ1-4	NA	13	CASSFETGGKLFF	TGTGCCAGCAGCTTTGAAACAGGGGGCAAACTGTTTTTT
TRBD2	TRBV7-2	TRBJ2-3	few	17	CASSLGWGSGGTDTQYF	TGTGCCAGCAGCTTAGGTTGGGGTAGCGGGGGCACAGATACGCAGTATTTT
NA	TRBV5-6	TRBJ2-3	NA	16	CASSLAGGTRTDTQYF	TGTGCCAGCAGCTTGGCTGGGGGGACCCGCACAGATACGCAGTATTTT
NA	TRBV28	TRBJ1-6	NA	14	CASTEGTYNSPLHF	TGTGCCAGCACGGAGGGGACCTATAATTCACCCCTCCACTTT
NA	TRBV7-9	TRBJ1-4	NA	15	CASSLAEGIVEKLFF	TGTGCCAGCAGCTTAGCCGAGGGCATAGTTGAAAAACTGTTTTTT
TRBD1	TRBV9	TRBJ2-5	NA	13	CASSATGGETQYF	TGTGCCAGCAGCGCGACAGGGGGGGAGACCCAGTACTTC
NA	TRBV4-1	TRBJ2-3	NA	15	CASSQGAASTDTQYF	TGCGCCAGCAGCCAAGGGGCAGCTAGCACAGATACGCAGTATTTT
TRBD1	TRBV29-1	TRBJ2-2	NA	15	CSVVDRGPDTGELFF	TGCAGCGTCGTCGACAGGGGGCCGGACACCGGGGAGCTGTTTTTT